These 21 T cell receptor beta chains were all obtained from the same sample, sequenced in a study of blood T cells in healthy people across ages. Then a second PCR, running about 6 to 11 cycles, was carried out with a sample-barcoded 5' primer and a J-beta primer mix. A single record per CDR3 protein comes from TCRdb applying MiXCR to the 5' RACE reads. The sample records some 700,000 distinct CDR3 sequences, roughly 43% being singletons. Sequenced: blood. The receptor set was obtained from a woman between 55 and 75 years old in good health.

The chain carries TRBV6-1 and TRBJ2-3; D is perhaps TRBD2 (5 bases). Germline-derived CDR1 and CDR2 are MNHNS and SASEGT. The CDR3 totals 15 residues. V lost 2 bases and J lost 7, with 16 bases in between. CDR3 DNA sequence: TGTGCCAGCAGTGAACTTACGGCTTTAGCGTATACGCAGTATTTT. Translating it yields CASSELTALAYTQYF.

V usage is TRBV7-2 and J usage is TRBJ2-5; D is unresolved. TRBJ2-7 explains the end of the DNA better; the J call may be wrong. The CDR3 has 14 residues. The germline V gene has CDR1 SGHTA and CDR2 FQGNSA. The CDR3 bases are TGTGCCAGCAGCTTAGTAGACGAGACCTACGAGCAGTACTTC. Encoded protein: CASSLVDETYEQYF.

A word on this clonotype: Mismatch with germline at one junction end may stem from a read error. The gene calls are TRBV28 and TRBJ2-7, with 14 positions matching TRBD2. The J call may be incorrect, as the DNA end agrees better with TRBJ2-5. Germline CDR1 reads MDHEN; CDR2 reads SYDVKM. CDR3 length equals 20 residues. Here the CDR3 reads CAGSFLTLTSGGEGGETQYF. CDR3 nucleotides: TGTGCCGGCAGTTTCCTAACCCTGACTAGCGGGGGGGAAGGTGGAGAGACCCAGTACTTC.

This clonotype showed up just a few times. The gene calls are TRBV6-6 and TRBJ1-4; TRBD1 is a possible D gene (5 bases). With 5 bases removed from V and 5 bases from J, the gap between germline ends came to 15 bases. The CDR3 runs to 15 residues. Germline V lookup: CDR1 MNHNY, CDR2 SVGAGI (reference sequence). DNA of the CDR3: TGTGCCAGCAGTACCTATGGGGCAGAAAATGAAAAACTGTTTTTT. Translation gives CASSTYGAENEKLFF.

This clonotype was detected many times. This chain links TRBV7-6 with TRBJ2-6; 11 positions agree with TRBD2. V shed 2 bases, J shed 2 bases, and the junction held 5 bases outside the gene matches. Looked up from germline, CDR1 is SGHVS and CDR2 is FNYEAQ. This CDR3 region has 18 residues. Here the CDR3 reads CASSLTSGRLAGANVLTF. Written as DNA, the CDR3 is TGTGCCAGCAGCTTAACTAGCGGGAGACTAGCTGGGGCCAACGTCCTGACTTTC.

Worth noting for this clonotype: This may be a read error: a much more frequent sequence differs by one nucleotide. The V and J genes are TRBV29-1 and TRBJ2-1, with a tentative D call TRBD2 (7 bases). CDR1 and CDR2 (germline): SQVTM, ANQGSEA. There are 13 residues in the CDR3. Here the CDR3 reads CSVAPGGLNEQIF. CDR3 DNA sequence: TGCAGCGTTGCCCCGGGGGGCCTCAATGAGCAGATCTTC.

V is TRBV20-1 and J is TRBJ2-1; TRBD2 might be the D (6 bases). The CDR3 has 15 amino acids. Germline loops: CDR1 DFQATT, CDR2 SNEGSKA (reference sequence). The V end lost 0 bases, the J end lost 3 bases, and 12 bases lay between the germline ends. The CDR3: CSARDHRTNYNEQFF. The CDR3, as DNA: TGCAGTGCTAGAGATCATAGGACTAACTACAATGAGCAGTTCTTC.

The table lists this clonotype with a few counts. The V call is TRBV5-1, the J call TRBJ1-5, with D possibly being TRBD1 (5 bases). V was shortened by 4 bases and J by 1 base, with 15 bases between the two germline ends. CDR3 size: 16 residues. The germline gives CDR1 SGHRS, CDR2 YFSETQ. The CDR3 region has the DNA TGCGCCAGCAGCCCCCGACAGAGTAACAGCAATCAGCCCCAGCATTTT. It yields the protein CASSPRQSNSNQPQHF.

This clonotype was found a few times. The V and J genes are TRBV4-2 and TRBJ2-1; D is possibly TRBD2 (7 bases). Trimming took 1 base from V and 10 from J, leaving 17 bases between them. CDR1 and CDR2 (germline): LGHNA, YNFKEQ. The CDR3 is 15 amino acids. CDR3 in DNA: TGTGCCAGCAGCCAAGCAGGGACGGGGAGGGGGGAGCAGTTCTTC. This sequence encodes CASSQAGTGRGEQFF.

In DNA, the CDR3 is TGTGCCAGCAGCGAAATGTGGCGGAGGAACACTGAAGCTTTCTTT. It yields the protein CASSEMWRRNTEAFF. V is TRBV7-9 and J is TRBJ1-1; D call uncertain. The CDR3 is 15 amino acids. V was shortened by 5 bases and J by 1 base, with 14 bases between the two germline ends. CDR1 SEHNR and CDR2 FQNEAQ come from the germline V gene (reference sequence).

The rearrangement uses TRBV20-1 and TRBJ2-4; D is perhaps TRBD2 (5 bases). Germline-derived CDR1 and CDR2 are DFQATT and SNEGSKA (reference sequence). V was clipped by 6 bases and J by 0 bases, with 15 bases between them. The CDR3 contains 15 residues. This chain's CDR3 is CSAHGLALAKNIQYF. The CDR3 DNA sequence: TGCAGTGCCCACGGGCTAGCACTAGCCAAAAACATTCAGTACTTC.

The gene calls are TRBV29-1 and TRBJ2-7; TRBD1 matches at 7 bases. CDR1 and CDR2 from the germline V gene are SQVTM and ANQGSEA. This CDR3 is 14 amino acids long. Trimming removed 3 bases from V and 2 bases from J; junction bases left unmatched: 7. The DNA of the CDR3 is TGCAGCGTTGATACGACAGGGAGCCCCTACGAGCAGTACTTC. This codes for CSVDTTGSPYEQYF.

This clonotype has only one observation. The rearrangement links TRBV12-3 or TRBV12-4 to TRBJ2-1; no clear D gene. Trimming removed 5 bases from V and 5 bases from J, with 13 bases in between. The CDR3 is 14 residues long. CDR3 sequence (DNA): TGTGCCAGCAGTCCCCCTTCGCCGAACAATGAGCAGTTCTTC. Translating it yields CASSPPSPNNEQFF.

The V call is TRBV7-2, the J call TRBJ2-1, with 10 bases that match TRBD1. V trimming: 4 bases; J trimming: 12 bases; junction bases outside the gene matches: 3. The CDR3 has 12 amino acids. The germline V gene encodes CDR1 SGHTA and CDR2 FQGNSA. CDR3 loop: CASSSDRGTQFF. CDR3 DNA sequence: TGTGCCAGCAGCTCGGACAGGGGGACGCAGTTCTTC.

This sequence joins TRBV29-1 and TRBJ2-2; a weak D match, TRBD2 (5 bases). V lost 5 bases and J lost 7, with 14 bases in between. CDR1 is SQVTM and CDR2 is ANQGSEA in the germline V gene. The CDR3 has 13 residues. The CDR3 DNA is TGCAGCGTTACGGGTCCGGGGAACGGGGAGCTGTTTTTT. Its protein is CSVTGPGNGELFF.

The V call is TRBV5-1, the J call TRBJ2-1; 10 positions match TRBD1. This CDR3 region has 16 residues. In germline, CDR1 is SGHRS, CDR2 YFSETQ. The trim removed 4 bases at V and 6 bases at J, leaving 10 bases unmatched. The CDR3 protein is CASSMAIRTGGNEQFF. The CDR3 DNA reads TGCGCCAGCAGCATGGCGATACGGACAGGGGGCAATGAGCAGTTCTTC. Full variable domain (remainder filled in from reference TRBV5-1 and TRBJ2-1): KAGVTQTPRYLIKTRGQQVTLSCSPISGHRSVSWYQQTPGQGLQFLFEYFSETQRNKGNFPGRFSGRQFSNSRSEMNVSTLELGDSALYLCASSMAIRTGGNEQFFGPGTRLTVL.

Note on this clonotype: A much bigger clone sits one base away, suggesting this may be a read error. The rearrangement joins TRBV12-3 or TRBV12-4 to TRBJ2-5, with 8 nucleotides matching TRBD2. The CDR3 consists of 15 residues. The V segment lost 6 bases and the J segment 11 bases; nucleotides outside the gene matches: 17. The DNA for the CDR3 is TGTGCCAGCAGCGCCTCTAGCGGGTATTACAATGAGCAGTACTTC. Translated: CASSASSGYYNEQYF.

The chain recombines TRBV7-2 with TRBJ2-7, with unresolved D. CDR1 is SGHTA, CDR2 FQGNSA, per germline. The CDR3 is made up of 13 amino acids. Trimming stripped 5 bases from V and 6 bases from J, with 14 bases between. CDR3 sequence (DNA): TGTGCCAGCAGCGCCAGCATACTACGCGAGCAGTACTTC. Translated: CASSASILREQYF.

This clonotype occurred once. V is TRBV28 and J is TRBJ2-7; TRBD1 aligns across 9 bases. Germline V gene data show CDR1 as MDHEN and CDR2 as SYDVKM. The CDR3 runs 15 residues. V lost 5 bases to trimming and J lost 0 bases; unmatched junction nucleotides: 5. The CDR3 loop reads CASSPQGANSYEQYF. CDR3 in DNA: TGTGCCAGCAGTCCACAGGGGGCCAACTCCTACGAGCAGTACTTC.

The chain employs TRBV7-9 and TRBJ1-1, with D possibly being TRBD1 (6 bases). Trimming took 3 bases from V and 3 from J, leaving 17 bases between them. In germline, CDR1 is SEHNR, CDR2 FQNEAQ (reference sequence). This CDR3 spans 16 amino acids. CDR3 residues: CASSLNRAFGDTEAFF. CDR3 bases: TGTGCCAGCAGCTTGAACAGGGCTTTTGGGGACACTGAAGCTTTCTTT. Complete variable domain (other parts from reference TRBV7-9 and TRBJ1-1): DTGVSQNPRHKITKRGQNVTFRCDPISEHNRLYWYRQTLGQGPEFLTYFQNEAQLEKSRLLSDRFSAERPKGSFSTLEIQRTEQGDSAMYLCASSLNRAFGDTEAFFGQGTRLTVV.

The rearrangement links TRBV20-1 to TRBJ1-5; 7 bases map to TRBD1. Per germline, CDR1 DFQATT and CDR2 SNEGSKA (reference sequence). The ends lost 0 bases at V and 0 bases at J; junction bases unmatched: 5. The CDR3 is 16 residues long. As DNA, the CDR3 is TGCAGTGCTAGAGATAGACAGGGCTATAGCAATCAGCCCCAGCATTTT. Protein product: CSARDRQGYSNQPQHF.